Listed below are T cell receptor beta chains from one sample, sequenced in a study of regulatory T cells in long-lasting Graves disease. TCRdb re-called the multiplex PCR reads with MiXCR, one entry per CDR3 protein. In the table there are about 200,000 distinct CDR3 sequences, around 18% of which are singletons. This specimen consisted of peripheral blood mononuclear cells (PBMCs), obtained at new diagnosis, from a patient treated with antithyroid drugs. The receptors here all came from a female donor with Graves disease. Each CDR3 is given with its conserved first and last residue.

TRBJ1-5 | TRBV20-1 | CSASRGPNQPQHF
TRBJ2-7 | TRBV4-3 | CASSQAAGGTYEQYF
TRBJ2-5 | TRBV2 | CASSPTDGQETQYF
TRBJ2-1 | TRBV12-3/TRBV12-4 | CASTGGQGAYNEQFF
TRBJ1-2 | TRBV7-2 | CASSVGGTESYGYTF
TRBJ2-7 | TRBV28 | CASSRDEYEQYF
TRBJ1-4 | TRBV7-3 | CASSLYQGRTNEKLFF
TRBJ2-1 | TRBV7-3 | CASSLSPSSDEQFF
TRBJ1-2 | TRBV7-6 | CASSLAEGLDGYTF
TRBJ1-2 | TRBV9 | CASSETPTNYGYTF
TRBJ1-4 | TRBV14 | CASRRQGPNEKLFF
TRBJ2-5 | TRBV25-1 | CASKGSRPVQKETQYF
TRBJ2-1 | TRBV7-9 | CASSLVGAAEQFF
TRBJ2-7 | TRBV20-1 | CSASLSRAYEQYF
TRBJ2-3 | TRBV20-1 | CSAYDSGKSTDTQYF
TRBJ1-4 | TRBV2 | CASADRGYATNEKLFF
TRBJ1-6 | TRBV28 | CASSLQHLTGFGSPLHF
TRBJ1-2 | TRBV20-1 | CSAPNRGSYGYTF
TRBJ2-1 | TRBV15 | CATSRDPTGIYEQFF
TRBJ1-2 | TRBV20-1 | CSASQPGQSLEGYTF
TRBJ2-7 | TRBV7-9 | CASSLRGTGGEQYF
TRBJ2-1 | TRBV24-1 | CATSDLVGGRPSSYNEQFF
TRBJ2-1 | TRBV4-1 | CASSRIGLAEREQFF
TRBJ2-1 | TRBV20-1 | CSASRAGAREQFF
TRBJ2-1 | TRBV30 | CAWRGLAGGLYNEQFF
TRBJ1-1 | TRBV18 | CASSESRHTEAFF
TRBJ2-7 | TRBV27 | CASSLRGDRGYEQYF
TRBJ2-5 | TRBV3-1 | CASSQTWTRQETQYF
TRBJ2-5 | TRBV28 | CASRDGDYKETQYF
TRBJ2-5 | TRBV11-2 | CASSLEGLAEWETQYF
TRBJ1-1 | TRBV7-3 | CASSLKDRGWFLNTEAFF
TRBJ2-5 | TRBV30 | CAWSVRDLQETQYF
TRBJ2-4 | TRBV7-9 | CASTLWTGLAKNIQYF
TRBJ2-1 | TRBV19 | CASSIVGYNEQFF
TRBJ2-3 | TRBV3-1 | CASSQIAGTTDTQYF
TRBJ2-7 | TRBV3-1 | CASSQGGIYEQYF
TRBJ2-7 | TRBV11-3 | CASTSGTDPYEQYF
TRBJ2-6 | TRBV19 | CASSISHSGANVLTF
TRBJ1-5 | TRBV5-4 | CASSFGGDGGNQPQHF
TRBJ2-7 | TRBV5-1 | CASSVAGGPSEQYF
TRBJ1-4 | TRBV3-1 | CASSQDPTATNEKLFF
TRBJ1-1 | TRBV7-9 | CASSLGIINTEAFF
TRBJ1-4 | TRBV5-6 | CASSTQGINEKLFF
TRBJ1-1 | TRBV18 | CASSPPNMNTEAFF
TRBJ2-1 | TRBV6-2/TRBV6-3 | CASSNLPASGSSYNEQFF
TRBJ1-3 | TRBV3-1 | CASSVDGLSGNTIYF
TRBJ1-5 | TRBV11-2 | CASSLSMSSNQPQHF
TRBJ2-1 | TRBV6-1 | CASSASRTSGHNEQFF
TRBJ2-5 | TRBV3-1 | CASSSGLLQETQYF
TRBJ2-1 | TRBV20-1 | CSARGRGLYNEQFF
TRBJ2-3 | TRBV9 | CASSGGTRNTQYF
TRBJ1-2 | TRBV5-4 | CASSPQAGGDLNGYTF
TRBJ2-1 | TRBV2 | CASSGQGTYNEQFF
TRBJ1-2 | TRBV6-4 | CASSELEGVGGYTF
TRBJ2-1 | TRBV7-2 | CASSLTGAAYNEQFF